This TCR beta chain was found in a study of blood T cell repertoires in COVID-19. Study summary: Sites in the United States, Italy and Spain provided acute and convalescent COVID-19 samples. Sample material is recorded as cDNA or gDNA derived from T cells, B-cell-depleted T cells, or PBMCs.

V lost 1 base and J 2 bases, leaving 5 bases between the germline ends. Germline CDR1 reads SNHLY; CDR2 reads FYNNEI. The CDR3 runs to 13 residues. As handled by the study authors: Estimation of nucleated cell counts was performed using reference gene primer amplification. Produced via immunoSEQ multiplex PCR; TCRdb's table is partial and in-frame only. V and J calls and clone size are those listed in that table; D and trimming were worked out from the DNA. The sample lists over 120,000 clones; 85% to 90% were seen once. V is TRBV2 and J is TRBJ1-2; no firm D call. The sequencing input was peripheral blood. This TCR was recovered from a woman aged 50 to 65 with active or convalescent COVID-19. The CDR3 sequence is CASSEDLNYGYTF. The CDR3 coding sequence is TGTGCCAGCAGTGAAGACCTAAACTATGGCTACACCTTC.